This is a list of T cell receptor beta chains from one sample in a study of shared clonotypes between healthy human individuals. The protocol was immunoSEQ multiplex PCR, while the TCRdb copy is restricted to in-frame clones and leaves out a portion. The data hold 950,000 to 1,100,000 clones, with 60% to 80% observed a single time. Input material: memory CD4+ T cells sorted from blood. The receptors here all came from a man younger than 35 in good health. The CDR3 runs from the conserved cysteine through the conserved F or W. Each record gives: V gene, J gene, D gene, clone size, CDR3 protein, CDR3 DNA. The D gene is left open where the match is weak. Size values are once, few and many counts, or a class for expanded clones, and some rows have none.

>TRBV19|TRBJ1-2|.|.
CASSMNNYGYTF
TGTGCCAGTAGTATGAATAACTATGGCTACACCTTC
>TRBV7-2|TRBJ2-5|.|once
CASSLAGQTQYF
TGTGCCAGCAGCTTAGCGGGGCAGACCCAGTACTTC
>TRBV7-6|TRBJ2-3|.|once
CASSFGLYTDTQYF
TGTGCCAGCAGCTTTGGACTCTACACAGATACGCAGTATTTT
>TRBV28|TRBJ2-6|.|.
CASSLEGLGANVLTF
TGTGCCAGCAGTTTAGAGGGTCTTGGGGCCAACGTCCTGACTTTC
>TRBV7-2|TRBJ1-6|.|.
CASSFRVADSPLHF
TGTGCCAGCAGCTTCAGGGTTGCGGATTCACCCCTCCACTTT
>TRBV19|TRBJ1-6|.|.
CASRGAREYNSPLHF
TGTGCCAGTAGAGGGGCGAGGGAATATAATTCACCCCTCCACTTT
>TRBV5-1|TRBJ2-1|.|.
CASSLGSSYNEQFF
TGCGCCAGCAGCCTTGGTAGCTCCTACAATGAGCAGTTCTTC
>TRBV7-8|TRBJ1-1|.|.
CASSPVRATEAFF
TGTGCCAGCAGCCCCGTACGGGCTACTGAAGCTTTCTTT
>TRBV28|TRBJ1-3|.|once
CASSSSWDRSGNTIYF
TGTGCCAGCAGTTCATCCTGGGACCGCTCTGGAAACACCATATATTTT
>TRBV11-2|TRBJ2-5|.|.
CASTHLAGAGNQETQYF
TGTGCCAGCACCCATCTGGCGGGGGCGGGGAACCAAGAGACCCAGTACTTC
>TRBV6-5|TRBJ2-7|TRBD1|.
CASSWVLTGDLYEQYF
TGTGCCAGCAGTTGGGTACTCACAGGGGATCTCTACGAGCAGTACTTC
>TRBV10-2|TRBJ2-7|TRBD1|many
CASTTDRGSPEQYF
TGCGCCAGCACTACGGACAGGGGGTCCCCCGAGCAGTACTTC
>TRBV6-5|TRBJ1-6|.|.
CASSYNPRSSPLHF
TGTGCCAGCAGTTACAACCCCCGGAGTTCACCCCTCCACTTT
>TRBV19|TRBJ1-2|.|.
CASSIGGTFGYTF
TGTGCCAGTAGTATAGGCGGGACTTTCGGGTACACCTTC
>TRBV15|TRBJ2-1|.|.
CATSRGGSSYNEQFF
TGTGCCACCAGCAGAGGTGGGAGCTCCTACAATGAGCAGTTCTTC
>TRBV5-1|TRBJ2-3|.|once
CASSLGVSTDTQYF
TGCGCCAGCAGCTTGGGAGTAAGCACAGATACGCAGTATTTT
>TRBV19|TRBJ2-7|.|.
CASSRAGAGLERYEQYF
TGTGCCAGTAGTAGGGCGGGGGCCGGACTAGAACGCTACGAGCAGTACTTC
>TRBV28|TRBJ2-5|.|.
CASSLPGRRDQETQYF
TGTGCCAGCAGCTTACCGGGACGGAGAGACCAAGAGACCCAGTACTTC
>TRBV25-1|TRBJ2-1|TRBD1|.
CASRGDRGGDNEQFF
TGTGCCAGCAGAGGAGACAGGGGAGGTGATAATGAGCAGTTCTTC
>TRBV9|TRBJ1-6|TRBD1|.
CASSERGQGNSPLHF
TGTGCCAGCAGCGAGCGAGGACAGGGTAATTCACCCCTCCACTTT
>TRBV30|TRBJ1-4|TRBD1|.
CAWSAGTGVHEKLFF
TGTGCCTGGAGCGCCGGGACAGGGGTCCATGAAAAACTGTTTTTT
>TRBV28|TRBJ1-4|.|.
CASTGPNEKLFF
TGTGCCAGCACCGGGCCTAATGAAAAACTGTTTTTT
>TRBV7-9|TRBJ2-1|.|.
CASSLTGSSNEQFF
TGTGCCAGCAGCTTAACAGGGTCTTCGAATGAGCAGTTCTTC
>TRBV10-2|TRBJ2-7|.|.
CASSLGYEQYF
TGCGCCAGCTCATTGGGCTACGAGCAGTACTTC
>TRBV29-1|TRBJ2-1|.|.
CSVLRGINEQFF
TGCAGCGTGCTAAGGGGAATTAATGAGCAGTTCTTC
>TRBV6-5|TRBJ2-3|.|.
CASSYTGRDTQYF
TGTGCCAGCAGTTACACCGGACGGGATACGCAGTATTTT
>TRBV7-8|TRBJ1-5|.|.
CASSSPGGGSNQPQHF
TGTGCCAGCAGCTCACCAGGTGGAGGAAGCAATCAGCCCCAGCATTTT
>TRBV29-1|TRBJ2-1|TRBD2|.
CSVPGLANNEQFF
TGCAGCGTGCCGGGACTAGCGAACAATGAGCAGTTCTTC
>TRBV28|TRBJ1-3|.|.
CASSLGGIAGNTIYF
TGTGCCAGCAGTTTGGGGGGGATAGCTGGAAACACCATATATTTT
>TRBV7-2|TRBJ2-1|TRBD2|.
CASSTASGGYNEQFF
TGTGCCAGCAGCACGGCTAGCGGGGGGTACAATGAGCAGTTCTTC
>TRBV10-3|TRBJ2-1|TRBD2|.
CATRKDLAGGHNEQFF
TGTGCCACCAGGAAAGATTTAGCGGGGGGGCACAATGAGCAGTTCTTC
>TRBV28|TRBJ2-7|.|.
CASSLGYEQYF
TGTGCCAGCAGTTTAGGGTACGAGCAGTACTTC
>TRBV4-1|TRBJ1-1|.|.
CASSPRSEAGSLGNTEAFF
TGCGCCAGCAGCCCCAGGTCGGAGGCGGGTTCGCTTGGTAACACTGAAGCTTTCTTT
>TRBV6-6|TRBJ2-7|.|.
CATSRVLYEQYF
TGTGCCACCTCAAGGGTCTTATACGAGCAGTACTTC
>TRBV2|TRBJ1-6|.|few
CASSDPSSYNSPLHF
TGTGCCAGCAGTGATCCGAGCTCCTATAATTCACCCCTCCACTTT
>TRBV2|TRBJ1-1|.|.
CASSDERMNTEAFF
TGTGCCAGCAGTGATGAGAGAATGAACACTGAAGCTTTCTTT
>TRBV5-6|TRBJ2-1|TRBD2|.
CASTPGAGGRVEQFF
TGTGCCAGCACCCCTGGCGCGGGGGGGCGAGTTGAGCAGTTCTTC